This TCR beta chain was identified in a study of monozygotic twins with inflammatory bowel disease. TCRdb derives one entry per CDR3 protein from the 5' RACE reads, leaving out DNA. Its table records around 450,000 distinct CDR3 sequences. Blood was collected, roughly 2.5 ml per donor. The CDR3 length is 15 residues. Per the germline V gene, CDR1 is LNHDA and CDR2 is SQIVND (reference sequence). The sequencing sample was made of blood. The V call is TRBV19, the J call TRBJ1-4; TCRdb returns TRBD1, unconfirmable since there is no DNA. The receptor was isolated from a human donor with ulcerative colitis or Crohn's disease, or a healthy co-twin of an affected twin (not recorded which). CDR3 residues: CASSTGLGVMKRLFF.